This passage covers 14 T cell receptor beta chains from one sample sequenced in a study of PD-L1 blockade in urothelial cancer. Time point described: peripheral blood 6 weeks after treatment start. Assay: immunoSEQ multiplex PCR; the TCRdb copy retains only in-frame clones and omits some. The sample has approximately 93,000 clones; over 65% are singletons. The specimen was PBMCs, collected around atezolizumab (anti-PD-L1) treatment. The receptors were gathered from a man between 65 and 85 years old with urothelial cancer.

The CDR3 bases are TGTGCCAGCAGCTTAGGCGCTAACACCGGGGAGCTGTTTTTT. This sequence encodes CASSLGANTGELFF. This rearrangement joins TRBV7-9 to TRBJ2-2; D is uncertain. Trimming took 1 base from V and 2 from J, leaving 5 bases between them. Germline CDR1 reads SEHNR; CDR2 reads FQNEAQ (reference sequence). The CDR3 consists of 14 residues.

The chain is built from TRBV21-1 and TRBJ1-1; the DNA was not compared with TRBD1, the D call given in the table. TRBV21-1 is a pseudogene locus. CDR3 length: 16 amino acids. CDR3 coding DNA: TGTGCCAGCAGCAAAGATGGGACACCCAAAAACACTGAAGCTTTCTTT. Residues: CASSKDGTPKNTEAFF.

This clone was recorded only once. The V and J genes are TRBV27 and TRBJ2-7; 8 bases fit TRBD1. Germline CDR1 is MNHEY and CDR2 is SMNVEV (reference sequence). The trim removed 9 bases at V and 3 bases at J, leaving 10 bases unmatched. The CDR3 has 14 residues. The DNA of the CDR3 is TGTGCCAGTCTAACGGACAGGGACCACTACGAGCAGTACTTC. It specifies CASLTDRDHYEQYF.

The chain has TRBV19 and TRBJ2-1; D perhaps matches TRBD2 (6 bases). Trimming took off 0 bases at V and 4 bases at J, with 13 bases between the two ends. CDR3 length: 16 amino acids. Germline V gene data show CDR1 as LNHDA and CDR2 as SQIVND (reference sequence). The CDR3 region is CASSIDWSRGYNEQFF. CDR3 bases: TGTGCCAGTAGTATAGATTGGTCCCGGGGGTACAATGAGCAGTTCTTC.

The genes are TRBV5-1 and TRBJ2-5, with 9 bases matching TRBD1. After removal of 4 bases from V and 5 bases from J, the junction contained 6 bases not matched to a gene. This CDR3 has 14 amino acids. Germline loops: CDR1 SGHRS, CDR2 YFSETQ. CDR3 in amino acids: CASSPRTGVETQYF. In DNA, the CDR3 is TGCGCCAGCAGCCCGAGGACAGGGGTGGAGACCCAGTACTTC. Complete variable domain (other parts from reference TRBV5-1 and TRBJ2-5): KAGVTQTPRYLIKTRGQQVTLSCSPISGHRSVSWYQQTPGQGLQFLFEYFSETQRNKGNFPGRFSGRQFSNSRSEMNVSTLELGDSALYLCASSPRTGVETQYFGPGTRLLVL.

The chain combines TRBV5-1 with TRBJ2-7; a weak D match, TRBD2 (6 bases). V was cut by 4 bases and J by 5 bases, with 19 bases left in between. The germline CDR1 and CDR2 sequences are SGHRS and YFSETQ. The CDR3 extends over 15 amino acids. CDR3 in amino acids: CASSARGLPGDEQYF. The CDR3 nucleotides read TGCGCCAGCAGCGCTCGTGGACTGCCGGGAGACGAGCAGTACTTC. The variable domain in full, completed from reference TRBV5-1 and TRBJ2-7, reads KAGVTQTPRYLIKTRGQQVTLSCSPISGHRSVSWYQQTPGQGLQFLFEYFSETQRNKGNFPGRFSGRQFSNSRSEMNVSTLELGDSALYLCASSARGLPGDEQYFGPGTRLTVT.

This chain links TRBV9 with TRBJ1-3; tentatively, D is TRBD1 (5 bases). The CDR3 runs to 15 residues. With 0 bases removed from V and 8 bases from J, the gap between germline ends came to 15 bases. Germline assignment: CDR1 SGDLS and CDR2 YYNGEE. In DNA form, the CDR3 reads TGTGCCAGCAGCGTAGTGGGGACTTTATCGGACACCATATATTTT. It yields the protein CASSVVGTLSDTIYF.

This clone came up once. The sample holds other DNA sequences that translate to the same CDR3. V usage is TRBV19 and J usage is TRBJ1-2; D is ambiguous. Germline assignment: CDR1 LNHDA and CDR2 SQIVND (reference sequence). The CDR3 contains 12 residues. V was cut by 1 base and J by 6 bases, with 6 bases left in between. The CDR3 here is CASSIGGNGYTF. The CDR3 nucleotides are TGTGCCAGTAGTATAGGAGGGAATGGCTACACCTTC.

The rearrangement uses TRBV4-1 and TRBJ2-7; 7 nucleotides align to TRBD1. The CDR3 runs 19 residues. Trimming removed 1 base from V and 5 bases from J; junction bases left unmatched: 20. Germline values: CDR1 MGHRA, CDR2 YSYEKL. The CDR3 spells CASSQVGQGETAASDEQYF. The CDR3 DNA is TGCGCCAGCAGCCAAGTTGGGCAGGGGGAGACGGCCGCGTCCGACGAGCAGTACTTC.

This rearrangement joins TRBV5-1 to TRBJ2-1; 7 bases agree with TRBD2. V was clipped by 0 bases and J by 7 bases; unmatched bases: 7. Germline CDR1 is SGHRS and CDR2 is YFSETQ. This CDR3 is 15 amino acids long. CDR3 residues: CASSLDWREWNEQFF. CDR3 coding DNA: TGCGCCAGCAGCTTGGACTGGCGGGAGTGGAATGAGCAGTTCTTC.

This clone showed up just a few times. The chain has TRBV9 and TRBJ1-2, with D hard to call. Trimming shortened V by 0 bases and J by 0 bases, and 9 bases separated the two germline ends. Germline V lookup: CDR1 SGDLS, CDR2 YYNGEE. The length of the CDR3 is 15 residues. In DNA, the CDR3 is TGTGCCAGCAGCGTAGCAACAACACCTAACTATGGCTACACCTTC. Amino acid sequence: CASSVATTPNYGYTF.

The V gene is TRBV7-2, the J gene TRBJ2-3; the D gene is possibly TRBD1 (6 bases). Germline CDR1 SGHTA, CDR2 FQGNSA. Trimming took off 2 bases at V and 8 bases at J, with 23 bases between the two ends. The CDR3 runs to 17 residues. The CDR3 is CASSLNGAKQGGGTQYF. The CDR3 region has the DNA TGTGCCAGCAGCTTAAATGGGGCGAAACAGGGTGGAGGTACGCAGTATTTT.

The CDR3 bases are TGCGCCAGCAGCTTGGGATCTGAGGGAAAACTGTTTTTT. Translating gives CASSLGSEGKLFF. The chain carries TRBV5-1 and TRBJ1-4; D not certain. Germline V gene sequence: CDR1 SGHRS, CDR2 YFSETQ. This CDR3 spans 13 amino acids. The V and J ends lost 0 bases and 10 bases respectively, with 10 bases between them.

This clone was counted once. The chain uses TRBV18 and TRBJ1-5; unclear D gene. Germline assignment: CDR1 KGHSH and CDR2 LQKENI. The ends were cut back, 1 base at V and 1 base at J, with 8 bases in the middle. This CDR3 has 15 residues. CDR3 coding DNA: TGTGCCAGCTCACCACTAGCCGGGAGCAATCAGCCCCAGCATTTT. This gives the protein CASSPLAGSNQPQHF.